In this sample, the clone carrying this T cell receptor beta chain turned up a few times. Its antigen is as yet unknown. A single record per CDR3 protein comes from TCRdb applying MiXCR to the RACE reads. The table shows around 160,000 distinct CDR3 sequences, with about 15% occurring only once. Time point in this sample: patch test 1, 2 weeks after DPC sensitization. This sample's treatment: therapeutic diphenylcyclopropenone sensitization with weekly scalp DPC. The template was total RNA from unfractionated whole blood. The data originate from a study of human T cells and chemical hapten exposure. Study-level information: Each patient's scalp received weekly diphenylcyclopropenone throughout the approximately 22-week study. The study, taken as a whole, reports: The number of TCRs over 1 in 1000 frequency stayed unchanged after DPC. Because all patients had alopecia, their immune responses might differ from healthy ones.

Trimming removed 4 bases at V and 4 bases at J, with 18 bases between. This CDR3 spans 15 amino acids. CDR1 SQVTM and CDR2 ANQGSEA come from the germline V gene. The rearrangement uses TRBV29-1 and TRBJ2-3; TRBD1 or TRBD2 may be the D gene (6 bases each). The sample in question was whole blood, obtained in connection with sensitization to the hapten diphenylcyclopropenone (DPC). The source of this sequence is a woman aged 30 to 39 with alopecia areata. Some clones in this sample may be carry-over from other donors' samples. The DNA of the CDR3 is TGCAGCGTTGCGAGGGGGACAACGGGGGCAGATACGCAGTATTTT. Residues: CSVARGTTGADTQYF.